A selection of T cell receptor beta chains follows, all from one sample in a study of monozygotic twins with inflammatory bowel disease. TCRdb re-called the 5' RACE reads; every CDR3 protein appears as one record, without DNA. The sample includes around 100,000 distinct CDR3 sequences. Input material: blood. These receptors originate from a human donor with ulcerative colitis or Crohn's disease, or a healthy co-twin of an affected twin (not recorded which). Both conserved end residues are part of each CDR3.

j_call v_call cdr3_aa
TRBJ2-1 TRBV5-6 CASSPQGSVEQFF
TRBJ1-1 TRBV12-3/TRBV12-4 CASSFQGVNTEAFF
TRBJ2-5 TRBV19 CASSIALWARGGQETQYF
TRBJ2-1 TRBV20-1 CSARYGTSGSRFNEQFF
TRBJ2-2 TRBV25-1 CASSEVGSGRDTGELFF
TRBJ1-4 TRBV4-1 CASSLTPGGEKLFF
TRBJ2-7 TRBV15 CATSRLPLQSVTSYEQYF
TRBJ2-7 TRBV10-3 CAIRETGGSYEQYF
TRBJ2-1 TRBV18 CASSPTLQTEQFF
TRBJ2-7 TRBV7-2 CASSLDTYEQYF
TRBJ2-5 TRBV4-3 CASSPWDDQPTQYF
TRBJ2-3 TRBV5-4 CASSRKGEKDTQYF
TRBJ2-5 TRBV29-1 CSVDQVGAGETQYF
TRBJ2-2 TRBV6-1 CASSEALTGELFF
TRBJ2-5 TRBV14 CASSRLRNTQETQYF
TRBJ2-3 TRBV18 CASSPGGAGLTWTDTQYF
TRBJ2-3 TRBV2 CASNVEGDTDTQYF
TRBJ2-7 TRBV12-3/TRBV12-4 CASSHGTSYEQYF
TRBJ2-5 TRBV12-3/TRBV12-4 CASSHREGHQETQYF
TRBJ2-7 TRBV18 CASSIYGTSTYEQYF
TRBJ1-2 TRBV27 CASRDRAFYGYTF
TRBJ2-1 TRBV30 CAQTSGYNEQFF
TRBJ2-1 TRBV4-2 CASSQELAGYNEQFF
TRBJ2-7 TRBV5-1 CASSLPGQGILDYEQYF
TRBJ2-1 TRBV5-1 CASSPRGGGGEQFF
TRBJ1-1 TRBV5-1 CASSLGVGLSEAFF
TRBJ2-1 TRBV27 CASNARAVDNEQFF
TRBJ2-2 TRBV9 CASSPSRARGTGELFF
TRBJ2-4 TRBV20-1 CSASKGAGKAKNIQYF
TRBJ2-1 TRBV12-3/TRBV12-4 CASSPSSGSLSNEQFF
TRBJ1-1 TRBV11-2 CASSSQGANLNTEAFF
TRBJ1-3 TRBV27 CASSLLQGNTIYF